The rows below give T cell receptor beta chains drawn from one sample of a study of cytomegalovirus exposure and HLA in healthy donors. Method: immunoSEQ multiplex PCR; TCRdb's copy keeps in-frame clones and lacks some. The table lists 250,000 to 300,000 clones, about nine tenths of them singletons, with roughly 1.6% in the top ten. Sequencing used PBMCs. The receptors come from a girl under 10 years old in good health and CMV-seronegative. Both conserved end residues are part of each CDR3. A D gene is named only where the DNA matches it firmly. Only some rows state a clone size, as once, few, many or a class for expanded clones.

abundance	d_gene	v_gene	j_gene	CDR3nt	CDR3aa
NA	NA	TRBV19	TRBJ2-7	TGTGCCAGTTCCCTAGCAACACTCTACGAGCAGTACTTC	CASSLATLYEQYF
NA	NA	TRBV21-1	TRBJ2-1	TGTGCCAGCAGCAAAGGGGGTCTAGCGGAATACAATGAGCAGTTCTTC	CASSKGGLAEYNEQFF
NA	NA	TRBV13	TRBJ2-5	TGTGCCAGCAGCTCACGACTAGTCGGGTTGACCCAGTACTTC	CASSSRLVGLTQYF
NA	NA	TRBV4-1	TRBJ1-4	TGCGCCAGCAGCCAAGAACCAGGGTGGGATGAGAAACTGTTTTTT	CASSQEPGWDEKLFF
NA	TRBD2	TRBV5-1	TRBJ2-7	TGCGCCAGCAGCTTGCTTTTCGGTGCGGGGGGGCCCCGCGAGCAGTACTTC	CASSLLFGAGGPREQYF
NA	NA	TRBV7-3	TRBJ2-3	TGTGCCAGCAGCCCAGGGGCCTCAGGGGTTGATACGCAGTATTTT	CASSPGASGVDTQYF
NA	NA	TRBV6-5	TRBJ1-6	TGTGCCAGCAGTTCCGAAGGGGGTCGGAATTCACCCCTCCACTTT	CASSSEGGRNSPLHF
NA	NA	TRBV14	TRBJ1-1	TGTGCCAGCAGCCAAGGCCGACTGGAGGCTTTCTTT	CASSQGRLEAFF
NA	NA	TRBV20-1	TRBJ2-3	TGCAGTGCCCGAGAAGATACGCAGTATTTT	CSAREDTQYF
NA	TRBD2	TRBV5-1	TRBJ2-3	TGCGCCAGCAGCTTTAGCGGGGGAGTCACAGATACGCAGTATTTT	CASSFSGGVTDTQYF
NA	TRBD1	TRBV5-1	TRBJ1-1	TGCGCCAGCAGCCTGGGACAGAATGAAGCTTTCTTT	CASSLGQNEAFF
NA	NA	TRBV11-3	TRBJ2-3	TGTGCCAGCAGCTCCGGTGGGGCTAGCACAGATACGCAGTATTTT	CASSSGGASTDTQYF
NA	TRBD2	TRBV5-3	TRBJ2-7	TGTGCCAGAAGCACTCAACGCAGGACTAGCGGGAGGATTTCTTCCTACGAGCAGTACTTC	CARSTQRRTSGRISSYEQYF
once	NA	TRBV5-1	TRBJ1-6	TGCGCCAGCAGCTTGGGGCCGGCCACAGGGATTTCCTATAATTCACCCCTCCACTTT	CASSLGPATGISYNSPLHF
once	NA	TRBV9	TRBJ1-5	TGTGCCAGCCCCCCCTCCCTTCGGGGGGCTGGGTATAGCAATCAGCCCCAGCATTTT	CASPPSLRGAGYSNQPQHF
once	TRBD1	TRBV19	TRBJ2-3	TGTGCCAGTAGGCGTGGACAGGGCCGCACAGATACGCAGTATTTT	CASRRGQGRTDTQYF
NA	NA	TRBV5-1	TRBJ2-3	TGCGCCAGCAGCTTGGGAGCGGTAACAGATACGCAGTATTTT	CASSLGAVTDTQYF
NA	NA	TRBV27	TRBJ2-7	TGTGCCAGCACCAGTTGGGAGTCTTCCTACGAGCAGTACTTC	CASTSWESSYEQYF